This is a list of T cell receptor beta chains from one sample in a study of blood T cells in healthy people across ages. TCRdb fed the 5' RACE reads into MiXCR, producing one record per CDR3 protein. The sample yields approximately 800,000 distinct CDR3 sequences, 46% seen once. The sample comprised blood. The receptor set was obtained from a man older than 75 in good health. Both conserved end residues are trimmed from each CDR3. A D gene is named only where the DNA matches it firmly.

D: .; V: TRBV4-3; J: TRBJ1-1; CDR3: ASSQERYTEAF
D: .; V: TRBV25-1; J: TRBJ1-1; CDR3: ASSPGRANTEAF
D: .; V: TRBV29-1; J: TRBJ1-2; CDR3: SVEDLRGYT
D: .; V: TRBV7-2; J: TRBJ2-1; CDR3: ASSPFALGVNEQF
D: .; V: TRBV20-1; J: TRBJ1-5; CDR3: SAQGRSNQPQH
D: .; V: TRBV12-3/TRBV12-4; J: TRBJ1-1; CDR3: ASSFYRAEAF
D: .; V: TRBV6-5; J: TRBJ2-3; CDR3: ASSYSIGPGSTDTQY
D: .; V: TRBV5-1; J: TRBJ2-3; CDR3: ASTSPSTDTQY
D: TRBD1; V: TRBV2; J: TRBJ2-1; CDR3: ATPLVGQGDNEQF
D: .; V: TRBV9; J: TRBJ1-5; CDR3: ASGQLNQPQH
D: TRBD2; V: TRBV20-1; J: .; CDR3: SAPAGTSGIPTAEQY
D: .; V: TRBV12-3/TRBV12-4; J: TRBJ2-7; CDR3: ASSSSQGQY
D: .; V: TRBV7-2; J: TRBJ2-1; CDR3: ASTPPGVGNEQF
D: .; V: TRBV6-5; J: TRBJ2-3; CDR3: ASSSRVSTDTQY
D: TRBD1; V: TRBV7-8; J: TRBJ2-7; CDR3: ASSLRQGIHHEQY
D: .; V: TRBV5-1; J: TRBJ2-1; CDR3: ASGYGTRYNEQF
D: .; V: TRBV28; J: TRBJ1-4; CDR3: ASREQSATNEKLF
D: .; V: TRBV28; J: TRBJ2-2; CDR3: ASIGTYTGELF
D: .; V: TRBV28; J: TRBJ2-1; CDR3: ASSLSGRAGPREQF
D: .; V: TRBV4-1; J: TRBJ1-1; CDR3: ASSQTEGGRDTEAF
D: TRBD1; V: TRBV4-1; J: TRBJ1-1; CDR3: ASSQQAGTGNTEAF
D: TRBD1; V: TRBV7-2; J: TRBJ2-5; CDR3: ASSLAYGTDYQETQY
D: TRBD1; V: TRBV5-1; J: TRBJ2-5; CDR3: ASSSRDRVHEQN
D: .; V: TRBV11-2; J: TRBJ2-5; CDR3: ASSGSQETQY
D: .; V: TRBV20-1; J: TRBJ1-4; CDR3: SAKRTRWATNEKLF
D: .; V: TRBV9; J: TRBJ2-3; CDR3: ASSPYQGGPDTQY
D: .; V: TRBV10-3; J: TRBJ2-7; CDR3: AIRTDSYEQY
D: .; V: TRBV4-2; J: TRBJ1-1; CDR3: ASSQLGGNTEAF
D: .; V: TRBV7-8; J: TRBJ2-7; CDR3: ASSSGAESSYEQY
D: TRBD1; V: TRBV28; J: TRBJ1-3; CDR3: ASSPGQRMNTIY
D: .; V: TRBV12-3/TRBV12-4; J: TRBJ1-6; CDR3: ASTLGGQNSPLH
D: .; V: TRBV4-3; J: TRBJ1-2; CDR3: ASSQVVWHGYT
D: TRBD2; V: TRBV30; J: TRBJ2-7; CDR3: ACSLWTSGIEQY
D: TRBD1; V: TRBV4-2; J: TRBJ1-5; CDR3: ASSRAGGSNQPQH
D: .; V: TRBV12-3/TRBV12-4; J: TRBJ2-6; CDR3: ASSPAQAVRANVLT
D: .; V: TRBV2; J: TRBJ2-1; CDR3: ASSEGGRSPYNEQF
D: TRBD2; V: TRBV5-4; J: TRBJ2-1; CDR3: ASTRLAGYWNEQF
D: TRBD2; V: TRBV4-1; J: TRBJ2-7; CDR3: ASSQGAGGNYEQY
D: TRBD1; V: TRBV25-1; J: TRBJ2-7; CDR3: ASGKQGATYEQY
D: .; V: TRBV25-1; J: .; CDR3: ASSEGGVHEQY
D: .; V: TRBV2; J: TRBJ2-3; CDR3: ASSGNPGTTHTQY
D: TRBD2; V: TRBV2; J: TRBJ2-2; CDR3: ASSGRTSGGFGTGELF
D: .; V: TRBV27; J: TRBJ2-3; CDR3: ASTDPRGSDTQY
D: .; V: TRBV9; J: TRBJ2-2; CDR3: ASSAVTGELF
D: .; V: TRBV30; J: TRBJ2-7; CDR3: AWNAASYEQY
D: TRBD2; V: TRBV2; J: TRBJ2-3; CDR3: ASMGTSGPTDTQY
D: .; V: TRBV10-3; J: TRBJ2-3; CDR3: AITGGSTDTQY
D: TRBD2; V: TRBV7-2; J: TRBJ2-1; CDR3: ASSLVRASGYNEQF
D: .; V: TRBV10-2; J: TRBJ2-7; CDR3: ASSESGYRGPGTYEQY